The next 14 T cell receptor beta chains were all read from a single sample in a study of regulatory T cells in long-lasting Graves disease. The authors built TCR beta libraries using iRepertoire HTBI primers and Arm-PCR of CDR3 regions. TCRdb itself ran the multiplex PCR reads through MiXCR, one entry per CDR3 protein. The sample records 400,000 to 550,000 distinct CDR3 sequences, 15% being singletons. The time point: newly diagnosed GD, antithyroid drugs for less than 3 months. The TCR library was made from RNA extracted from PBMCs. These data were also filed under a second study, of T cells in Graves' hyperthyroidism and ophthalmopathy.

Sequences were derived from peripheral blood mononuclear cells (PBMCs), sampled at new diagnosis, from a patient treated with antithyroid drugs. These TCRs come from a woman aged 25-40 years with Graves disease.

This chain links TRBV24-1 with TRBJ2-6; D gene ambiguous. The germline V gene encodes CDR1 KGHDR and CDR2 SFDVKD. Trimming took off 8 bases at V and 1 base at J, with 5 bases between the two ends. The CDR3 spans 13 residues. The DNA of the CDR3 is TGTGCCACCACTTCATCTGGGGCCAACGTCCTGACTTTC. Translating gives CATTSSGANVLTF.

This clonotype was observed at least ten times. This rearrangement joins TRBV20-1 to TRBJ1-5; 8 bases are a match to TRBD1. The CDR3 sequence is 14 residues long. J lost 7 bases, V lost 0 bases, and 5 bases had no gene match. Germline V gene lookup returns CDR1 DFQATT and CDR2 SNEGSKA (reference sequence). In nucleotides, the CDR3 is TGCAGTGCTAGAGAGAATACAGGGGGACAGCCCCAGCATTTT. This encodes CSARENTGGQPQHF.

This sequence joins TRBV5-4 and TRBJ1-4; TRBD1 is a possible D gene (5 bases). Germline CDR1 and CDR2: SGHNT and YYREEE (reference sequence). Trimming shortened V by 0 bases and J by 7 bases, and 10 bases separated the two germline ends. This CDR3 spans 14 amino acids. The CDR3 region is CASSLDRFGEKLFF. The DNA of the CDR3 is TGTGCCAGCAGCTTGGACAGGTTCGGTGAAAAACTGTTTTTT.

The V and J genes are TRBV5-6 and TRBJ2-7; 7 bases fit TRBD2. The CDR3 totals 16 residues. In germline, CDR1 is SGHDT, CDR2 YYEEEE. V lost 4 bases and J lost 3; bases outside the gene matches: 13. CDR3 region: CASSPLWGGRSYEQYF. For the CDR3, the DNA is TGTGCCAGCAGCCCGCTTTGGGGCGGGAGAAGCTACGAGCAGTACTTC.

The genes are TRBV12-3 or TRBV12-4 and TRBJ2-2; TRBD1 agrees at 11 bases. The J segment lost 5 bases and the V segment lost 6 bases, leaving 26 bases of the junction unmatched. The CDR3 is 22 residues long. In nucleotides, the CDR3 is TGTGCCAGCAGGACCACCTTTAAAACAGGACAGGGGGCGGCGTTAATAACCGGGGAGCTGTTTTTT. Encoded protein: CASRTTFKTGQGAALITGELFF.

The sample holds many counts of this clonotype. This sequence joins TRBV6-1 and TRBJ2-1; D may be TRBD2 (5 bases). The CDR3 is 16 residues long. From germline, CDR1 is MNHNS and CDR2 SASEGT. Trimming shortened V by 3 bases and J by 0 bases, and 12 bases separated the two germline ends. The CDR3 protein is CASSDHLASSYNEQFF. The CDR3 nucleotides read TGTGCCAGCAGTGATCACCTAGCCAGCTCCTACAATGAGCAGTTCTTC.

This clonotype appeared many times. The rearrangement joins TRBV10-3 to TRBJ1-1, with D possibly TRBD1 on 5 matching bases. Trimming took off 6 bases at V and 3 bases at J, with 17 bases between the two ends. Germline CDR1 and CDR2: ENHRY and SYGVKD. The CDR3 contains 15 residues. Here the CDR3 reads CAIRAGANGDTEAFF. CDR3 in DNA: TGTGCCATCAGGGCCGGGGCAAATGGGGACACTGAAGCTTTCTTT.

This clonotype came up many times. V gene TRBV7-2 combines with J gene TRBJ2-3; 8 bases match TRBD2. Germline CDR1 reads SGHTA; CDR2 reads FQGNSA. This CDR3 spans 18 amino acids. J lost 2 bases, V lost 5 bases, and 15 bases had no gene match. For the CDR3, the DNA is TGTGCCAGCAGCCTGCTACCGCTCGGGACTAGGGTCACAGATACGCAGTATTTT. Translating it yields CASSLLPLGTRVTDTQYF. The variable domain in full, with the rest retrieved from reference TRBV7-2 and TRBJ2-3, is GAGVSQSPSNKVTEKGKDVELRCDPISGHTALYWYRQSLGQGLEFLIYFQGNSAPDKSGLPSDRFSAERTGGSVSTLTIQRTQQEDSAVYLCASSLLPLGTRVTDTQYFGPGTRLTVL.

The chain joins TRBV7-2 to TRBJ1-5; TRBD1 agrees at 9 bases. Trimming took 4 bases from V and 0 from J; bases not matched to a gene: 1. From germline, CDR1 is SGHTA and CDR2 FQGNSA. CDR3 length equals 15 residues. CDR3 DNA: TGTGCCAGCAGCTGGACAGGGGTTAGCAATCAGCCCCAGCATTTT. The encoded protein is CASSWTGVSNQPQHF.

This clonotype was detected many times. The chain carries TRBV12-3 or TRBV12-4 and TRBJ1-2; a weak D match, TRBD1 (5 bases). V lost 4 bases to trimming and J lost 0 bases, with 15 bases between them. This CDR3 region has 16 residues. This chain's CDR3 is CASSSVPDRSNYGYTF. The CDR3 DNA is TGTGCCAGCAGTTCGGTCCCCGACAGATCTAACTATGGCTACACCTTC.

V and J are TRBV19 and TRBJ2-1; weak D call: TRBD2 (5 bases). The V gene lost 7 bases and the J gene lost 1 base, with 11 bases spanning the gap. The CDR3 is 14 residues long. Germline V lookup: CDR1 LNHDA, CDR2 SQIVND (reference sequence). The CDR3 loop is CASNLRGSYNEQFF. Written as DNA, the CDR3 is TGTGCCAGTAACCTCAGAGGGTCCTACAATGAGCAGTTCTTC.

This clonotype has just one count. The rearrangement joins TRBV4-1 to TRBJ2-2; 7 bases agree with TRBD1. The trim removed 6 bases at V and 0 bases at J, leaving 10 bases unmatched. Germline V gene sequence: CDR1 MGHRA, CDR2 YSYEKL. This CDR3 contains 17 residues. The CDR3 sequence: CASREDPQGANTGELFF. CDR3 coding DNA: TGCGCCAGCAGAGAAGACCCCCAGGGGGCGAACACCGGGGAGCTGTTTTTT.

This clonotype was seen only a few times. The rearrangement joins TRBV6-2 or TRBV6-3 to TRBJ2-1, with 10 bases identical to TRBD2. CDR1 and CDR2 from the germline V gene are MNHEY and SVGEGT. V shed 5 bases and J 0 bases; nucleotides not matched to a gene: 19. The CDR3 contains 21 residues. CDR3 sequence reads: CASSGPYRGSSGRASYNEQFF. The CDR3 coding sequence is TGTGCCAGCAGTGGGCCTTACAGGGGATCGAGCGGGAGGGCCTCCTACAATGAGCAGTTCTTC.

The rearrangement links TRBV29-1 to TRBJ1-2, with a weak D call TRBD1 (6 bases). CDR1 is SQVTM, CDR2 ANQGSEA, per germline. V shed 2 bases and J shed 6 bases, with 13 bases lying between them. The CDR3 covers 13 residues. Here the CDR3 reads CSVESRGGDGYTF. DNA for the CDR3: TGCAGCGTTGAAAGCAGGGGAGGGGATGGCTACACCTTC.